A single TCR beta chain is shown here with its context. The sample has other DNA sequences that encode this CDR3 too. Using immunoSEQ multiplex PCR, the repertoire was profiled, and TCRdb retains in-frame clones only, with some absent. The sample gives more than 90,000 clones, about nine tenths of which show up once; roughly 4% is in the top ten. The source of the sample is a study of blood T cell repertoires in COVID-19. There are 14 residues in the CDR3. Germline values: CDR1 SGHDT, CDR2 YYEEEE. V was clipped by 2 bases and J by 1 base, with 7 bases between them. V gene TRBV5-6 combines with J gene TRBJ1-5; D not resolved. This TCR was sampled from a man between 35 and 55 years old with acute or convalescent COVID-19. Sequencing was performed on peripheral blood. This chain's CDR3 is CASSFGRSNQPQHF. CDR3 sequence (DNA): TGTGCCAGCAGCTTCGGTCGGAGCAATCAGCCCCAGCATTTT.